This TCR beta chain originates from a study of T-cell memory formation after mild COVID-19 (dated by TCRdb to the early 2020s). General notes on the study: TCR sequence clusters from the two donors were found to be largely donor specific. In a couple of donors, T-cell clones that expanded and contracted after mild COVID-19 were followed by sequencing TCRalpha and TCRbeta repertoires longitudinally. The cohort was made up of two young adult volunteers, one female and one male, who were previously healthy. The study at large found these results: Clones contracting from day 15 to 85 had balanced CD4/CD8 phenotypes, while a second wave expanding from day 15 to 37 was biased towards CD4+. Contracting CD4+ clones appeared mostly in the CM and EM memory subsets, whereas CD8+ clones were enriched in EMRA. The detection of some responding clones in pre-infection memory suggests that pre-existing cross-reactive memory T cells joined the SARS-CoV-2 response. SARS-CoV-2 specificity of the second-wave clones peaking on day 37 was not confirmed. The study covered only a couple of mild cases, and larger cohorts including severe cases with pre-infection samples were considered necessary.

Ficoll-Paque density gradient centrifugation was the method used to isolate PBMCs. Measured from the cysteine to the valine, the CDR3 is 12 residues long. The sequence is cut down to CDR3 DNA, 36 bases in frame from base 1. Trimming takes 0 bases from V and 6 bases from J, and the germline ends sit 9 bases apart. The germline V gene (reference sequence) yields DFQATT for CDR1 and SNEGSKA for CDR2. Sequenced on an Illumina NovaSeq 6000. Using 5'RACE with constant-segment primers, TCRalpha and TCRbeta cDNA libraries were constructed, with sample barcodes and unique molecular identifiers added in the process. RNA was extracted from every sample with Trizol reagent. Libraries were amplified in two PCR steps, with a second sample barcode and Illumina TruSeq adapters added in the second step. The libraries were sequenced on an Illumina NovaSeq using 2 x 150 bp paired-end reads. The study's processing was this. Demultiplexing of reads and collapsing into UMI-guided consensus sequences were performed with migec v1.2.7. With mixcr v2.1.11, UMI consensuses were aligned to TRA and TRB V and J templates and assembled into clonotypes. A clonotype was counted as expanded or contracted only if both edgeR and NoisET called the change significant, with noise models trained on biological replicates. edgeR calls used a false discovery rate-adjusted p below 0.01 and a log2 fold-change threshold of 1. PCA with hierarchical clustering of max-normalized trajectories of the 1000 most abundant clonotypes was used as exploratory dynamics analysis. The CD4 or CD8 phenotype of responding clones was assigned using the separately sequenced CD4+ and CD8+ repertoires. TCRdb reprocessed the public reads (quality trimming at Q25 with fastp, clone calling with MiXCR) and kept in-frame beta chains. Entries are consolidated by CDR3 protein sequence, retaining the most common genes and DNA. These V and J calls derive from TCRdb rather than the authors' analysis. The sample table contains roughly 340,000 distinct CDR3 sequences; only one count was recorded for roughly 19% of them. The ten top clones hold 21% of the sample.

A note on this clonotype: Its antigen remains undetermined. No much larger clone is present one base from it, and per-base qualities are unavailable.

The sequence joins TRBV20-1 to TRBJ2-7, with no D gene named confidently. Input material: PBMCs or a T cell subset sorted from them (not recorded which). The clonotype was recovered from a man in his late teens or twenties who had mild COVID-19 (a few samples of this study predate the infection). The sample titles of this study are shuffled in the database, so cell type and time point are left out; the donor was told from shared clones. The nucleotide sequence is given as TGCAGTGCTAGAGATGGTTTGAGCGAGCAGTACGTC. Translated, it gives CSARDGLSEQYV.